This TCR beta chain emerged from a study of blood T cell repertoires in COVID-19. On the study more broadly: Sites across the United States, Italy and Spain contributed samples from acute and convalescent COVID-19. From T cells, B-cell-depleted T cells, or PBMCs came the material, which was cDNA or gDNA.

As processed by the authors: Estimation of nucleated cell counts was performed using reference gene primer amplification. Using immunoSEQ multiplex PCR, the repertoire was profiled, and TCRdb retains in-frame clones only, with some absent. The D gene and trimming were derived from the DNA, and the V and J assignments and clone size from that table. This table has about 250,000 clones, 88% appearing once. The sequencing input was peripheral blood. The receptor was derived from a middle-aged woman who had recovered from COVID-19.

This chain's CDR3 is CASSVDRGHYGYTF. The CDR3 DNA reads TGTGCCAGCAGCGTAGACAGGGGGCACTATGGCTACACCTTC. The chain couples TRBV9 to TRBJ1-2; 9 bases are a match to TRBD1. J was trimmed by 3 bases and V by 0 bases; bases with no gene match: 0. The CDR3 covers 14 residues. CDR1 and CDR2 (germline): SGDLS, YYNGEE.